This entry lists 26 T cell receptor beta chains sequenced from one sample in a study of control samples from healthy donors and cancer patients. Generated by immunoSEQ multiplex PCR, the TCRdb table keeps only in-frame clones and is missing some. The data hold roughly 95,000 clones, with approximately 90% observed a single time. Source material: blood. These receptors were taken from a woman aged 25 to 45 in good health.

The chain has TRBV5-5 and TRBJ1-2; D perhaps matches TRBD1 (6 bases). V lost 0 bases and J lost 4, with 13 bases in between. CDR1 and CDR2 from the germline V gene are SGHKS and YYEKEE (reference sequence). The CDR3 is 15 residues long. The CDR3 loop reads CASSLDFGGGYGYTF. DNA of the CDR3: TGTGCCAGCAGCTTGGACTTCGGGGGCGGCTATGGCTACACCTTC.

The gene calls are TRBV9 and TRBJ2-7, with 10 bases fitting TRBD2. The J segment lost 4 bases and the V segment lost 5 bases, leaving 21 bases of the junction unmatched. Germline CDR1 reads SGDLS; CDR2 reads YYNGEE. The CDR3 runs 19 residues. CDR3 sequence reads: CASRKRGGFSGGGVYEQYF. DNA for the CDR3: TGTGCCAGCAGAAAGCGGGGGGGCTTTTCTGGCGGAGGGGTATACGAGCAGTACTTC. The full variable domain, completed using reference TRBV9 and TRBJ2-7, is DSGVTQTPKHLITATGQRVTLRCSPRSGDLSVYWYQQSLDQGLQFLIQYYNGEERAKGNILERFSAQQFPDLHSELNLSSLELGDSALYFCASRKRGGFSGGGVYEQYFGPGTRLTVT.

The chain recombines TRBV28 with TRBJ1-5, with TRBD1 matching 7 bases. The CDR3 loop spans 14 amino acids. CDR1 is MDHEN, CDR2 SYDVKM, per germline. The J segment lost 4 bases and the V segment lost 5 bases, leaving 5 bases of the junction unmatched. The CDR3 sequence: CASSQGQRNQPQHF. As DNA, the CDR3 is TGTGCCAGCAGTCAGGGACAGAGAAATCAGCCCCAGCATTTT. Complete variable domain (other parts from reference TRBV28 and TRBJ1-5): DVKVTQSSRYLVKRTGEKVFLECVQDMDHENMFWYRQDPGLGLRLIYFSYDVKMKEKGDIPEGYSVSREKKERFSLILESASTNQTSMYLCASSQGQRNQPQHFGDGTRLSIL.

This chain connects TRBV19 to TRBJ1-1, with D tentatively TRBD1 (5 bases). Germline lookup yields CDR1 LNHDA and CDR2 SQIVND (reference sequence). The CDR3 contains 15 residues. The V end was cut by 2 bases, the J end by 4 bases, with 14 bases between. In DNA, the CDR3 is TGTGCCAGTAGTATATCGCTTGGGGGGGGCACTGAAGCTTTCTTT. Translating gives CASSISLGGGTEAFF.

This clone occurred a few times. The V gene is TRBV28, the J gene TRBJ1-1; D perhaps matches TRBD1 (5 bases). Deletions cut 6 bases from V and 7 bases from J, with 12 bases between. Germline V gene sequence: CDR1 MDHEN, CDR2 SYDVKM. The length of the CDR3 is 12 residues. The CDR3 sequence is CASSLFRGEAFF. The CDR3 coding sequence is TGTGCCAGCAGCCTCTTTAGGGGTGAAGCTTTCTTT.

This clone has just one count. The chain is built from TRBV10-3 and TRBJ2-3, with TRBD2 matching over 10 bases. Germline V lookup: CDR1 ENHRY, CDR2 SYGVKD. Losses at the gene ends were 7 bases for V and 9 bases for J; bases not matched to a gene: 10. The CDR3 has 14 residues. CDR3 sequence reads: CAIKAGGLTGTQYF. Written as DNA, the CDR3 is TGTGCCATCAAAGCGGGAGGGTTAACAGGGACGCAGTATTTT.

The rearrangement uses TRBV12-3 or TRBV12-4 and TRBJ1-3; D is unresolved. Trimming stripped 8 bases from V and 1 base from J, with 9 bases between. This CDR3 spans 13 amino acids. CDR3 nucleotide sequence: TGTGCCAGCGGCGAAGGGTCTGGAAACACCATATATTTT. It specifies CASGEGSGNTIYF.

This clone was observed a single time. V gene TRBV20-1 combines with J gene TRBJ2-5; 8 nucleotides align to TRBD2. The CDR3 extends over 14 amino acids. V gave up 3 bases and J gave up 5 bases; unmatched junction bases: 8. Germline loops: CDR1 DFQATT, CDR2 SNEGSKA (reference sequence). The CDR3 region has the DNA TGCAGTGCTAGTGTGCGGGAGGCGCGGGAGACCCAGTACTTC. Its protein product is CSASVREARETQYF.

This clone was seen just once. V usage is TRBV9 and J usage is TRBJ2-3; TRBD2 matches 8 bases. The germline gives CDR1 SGDLS, CDR2 YYNGEE. The CDR3 contains 16 residues. The V and J ends lost 2 bases and 0 bases, in that order; junction bases with no gene match: 5. The CDR3 protein is CASSVTSGSSTDTQYF. CDR3 bases: TGTGCCAGCAGCGTTACTAGCGGCTCTAGCACAGATACGCAGTATTTT.

The rearrangement links TRBV3-1 (or the pseudogene TRBV3-2) to TRBJ2-3, with 14 bases matching TRBD2. This CDR3 region has 16 residues. Germline values: CDR1 LGHDT, CDR2 YNNKEL (reference sequence). V shed 3 bases, J shed 3 bases, and the junction held 2 bases outside the gene matches. This chain's CDR3 is CASSHRLAGGTDTQYF. CDR3 bases: TGTGCCAGCAGCCATCGACTAGCGGGGGGGACAGATACGCAGTATTTT.

Points on this clone: At the DNA level, this CDR3 is encoded by other sequences in the same sample as well. The V and J genes are TRBV5-1 and TRBJ2-7; 8 nucleotides agree with TRBD1. The CDR3 spans 15 residues. CDR1 SGHRS and CDR2 YFSETQ come from the germline V gene. The trim removed 0 bases at V and 0 bases at J, leaving 2 bases unmatched. The CDR3 DNA reads as TGCGCCAGCAGCTTGGCCGGGACAGGCTCCTACGAGCAGTACTTC. Its protein is CASSLAGTGSYEQYF.

The chain links TRBV11-2 to TRBJ1-5, with 10 bases fitting TRBD1. V dropped 1 base and J dropped 9; count of bases not matched to a gene: 15. Germline assignment: CDR1 SGHAT and CDR2 FQNNGV. This CDR3 comprises 18 residues. CDR3 protein: CASSLGGQGKRGITPQHF. The CDR3 DNA sequence: TGTGCCAGCAGCTTAGGGGGACAGGGGAAAAGGGGAATCACGCCCCAGCATTTT.

This chain connects TRBV5-1 to TRBJ1-3; unclear D gene. Germline-derived CDR1 and CDR2 are SGHRS and YFSETQ. The CDR3 contains 14 residues. The ends were cut back, 0 bases at V and 0 bases at J, with 4 bases in the middle. The CDR3 DNA reads as TGCGCCAGCAGCTTGGACGGCTCTGGAAACACCATATATTTT. Amino acids: CASSLDGSGNTIYF.

The V call is TRBV6-6, the J call TRBJ1-1; the D is unclear. The CDR3 loop spans 12 amino acids. The germline V gene encodes CDR1 MNHNY and CDR2 SVGAGI (reference sequence). V was cut by 6 bases and J by 1 base, with 6 bases left in between. In DNA, the CDR3 is TGTGCCAGCAGGCCCGGGAACACTGAAGCTTTCTTT. It is translated as CASRPGNTEAFF.

The CDR3, as DNA: TGTGCCAGCAGCCGTTGGACGGGCAGCAATCAGCCCCAGCATTTT. This codes for CASSRWTGSNQPQHF. The J gene is TRBJ1-5, the V gene TRBV7-9; no clear D gene. CDR3 length equals 15 residues. The germline gives CDR1 SEHNR, CDR2 FQNEAQ (reference sequence). The germline V and J ends were trimmed by 5 bases and 1 base, with 12 bases remaining between them.

The chain has TRBV9 and TRBJ2-5; the match to TRBD2 covers 7 bases. Germline V CDR1 and CDR2: SGDLS, YYNGEE. This CDR3 region has 15 residues. With V trimmed by 0 bases and J by 5 bases, 7 bases remained unmatched. The CDR3 region has the DNA TGTGCCAGCAGCGTAGCCCCCAGCGGGGTGGAGACCCAGTACTTC. This gives the protein CASSVAPSGVETQYF. Full variable domain (rest looked up from reference TRBV9 and TRBJ2-5): DSGVTQTPKHLITATGQRVTLRCSPRSGDLSVYWYQQSLDQGLQFLIQYYNGEERAKGNILERFSAQQFPDLHSELNLSSLELGDSALYFCASSVAPSGVETQYFGPGTRLLVL.

The chain employs TRBV2 and TRBJ2-3; D ambiguous. Germline assignment: CDR1 SNHLY and CDR2 FYNNEI. The CDR3 runs 13 residues. With 8 bases removed from V and 6 bases from J, the gap between germline ends came to 15 bases. The CDR3 sequence is CASGGSPADTQYF. The DNA for the CDR3 is TGTGCCAGCGGTGGTAGTCCAGCCGATACGCAGTATTTT.

V and J are TRBV15 and TRBJ1-2; tentatively, D is TRBD1 (6 bases). Germline-derived CDR1 and CDR2 are LNHNV and YYDKDF (reference sequence). The V end lost 3 bases, the J end lost 2 bases, and 13 bases lay between the germline ends. The CDR3 runs 15 residues. CDR3 sequence (DNA): TGTGCCACCAGCAGTGGCAGGGGCAAGAACTATGGCTACACCTTC. Translating gives CATSSGRGKNYGYTF.

The chain employs TRBV3-1 (or the pseudogene TRBV3-2) and TRBJ2-1; 12 positions agree with TRBD2. Germline CDR1 LGHDT, CDR2 YNNKEL (reference sequence). The CDR3 is made up of 15 amino acids. The V segment lost 5 bases and the J segment 7 bases; nucleotides outside the gene matches: 6. Written as DNA, the CDR3 is TGTGCCAGCAGCTACCCCACTAGCGGGAGGAATGAGCAGTTCTTC. Its translation is CASSYPTSGRNEQFF.

The gene calls are TRBV27 and TRBJ1-4; D is ambiguous. CDR3 length: 14 residues. The germline V gene encodes CDR1 MNHEY and CDR2 SMNVEV (reference sequence). Trimming took off 0 bases at V and 7 bases at J, with 9 bases between the two ends. CDR3 nucleotides: TGTGCCAGCAGTTTATCAGGGCTGGGTGAAAAACTGTTTTTT. It specifies CASSLSGLGEKLFF.

This rearrangement joins TRBV2 to TRBJ1-2; TRBD1 agrees at 7 bases. The CDR3 has 13 amino acids. The V gene end was trimmed by 4 bases and the J gene end by 6 bases; junction bases not matched to a gene: 5. The germline gives CDR1 SNHLY, CDR2 FYNNEI. CDR3: CASSVRDSNGYTF. In nucleotides, the CDR3 is TGTGCCAGCAGTGTAAGGGACAGCAATGGCTACACCTTC.

The genes are TRBV5-1 and TRBJ2-2, with a weak D call TRBD1 (6 bases). Germline CDR1 reads SGHRS; CDR2 reads YFSETQ. This CDR3 has 15 amino acids. Trimming pared 4 bases from V and 6 bases from J, leaving 16 bases between. Here the CDR3 DNA reads TGCGCCAGCAGCCTTCGGACAGCCCGGGCCGGGGAGCTGTTTTTT. Translation: CASSLRTARAGELFF.

CDR3 in DNA: TGTGCCACCAGCACCGGGACTAGCGGGAGCAATGAGCAGTTCTTC. As protein: CATSTGTSGSNEQFF. J is TRBJ2-1 and V is TRBV15; 14 bases align to TRBD2. Germline trimming cut 4 bases from V and 6 bases from J; bases unmatched to any gene: 2. Germline V lookup: CDR1 LNHNV, CDR2 YYDKDF (reference sequence). The CDR3 is 15 amino acids. The variable domain in full, completed from reference TRBV15 and TRBJ2-1, reads DAMVIQNPRYQVTQFGKPVTLSCSQTLNHNVMYWYQQKSSQAPKLLFHYYDKDFNNEADTPDNFQSRRPNTSFCFLDIRSPGLGDTAMYLCATSTGTSGSNEQFFGPGTRLTVL.

This chain connects TRBV5-6 to TRBJ1-2; D perhaps matches TRBD1 (5 bases). This CDR3 region has 14 residues. Germline assignment: CDR1 SGHDT and CDR2 YYEEEE. The ends were cut back, 4 bases at V and 4 bases at J, with 14 bases in the middle. CDR3 residues: CASSRGADLYGYTF. DNA of the CDR3: TGTGCCAGCAGCCGAGGGGCAGATCTCTATGGCTACACCTTC. The full variable domain, rest sourced from reference TRBV5-6 and TRBJ1-2, is DAGVTQSPTHLIKTRGQQVTLRCSPKSGHDTVSWYQQALGQGPQFIFQYYEEEERQRGNFPDRFSGHQFPNYSSELNVNALLLGDSALYLCASSRGADLYGYTFGSGTRLTVV.

The chain recombines TRBV7-7 with TRBJ2-3; the match to TRBD2 covers 10 bases. From germline, CDR1 is SSHAT and CDR2 FNYEAQ (reference sequence). This CDR3 contains 15 residues. The V segment lost 5 bases and the J segment 1 base; nucleotides outside the gene matches: 3. CDR3 region: CASSAGTSGTDTQYF. The DNA of the CDR3 is TGTGCCAGCAGCGCCGGGACTAGCGGCACAGATACGCAGTATTTT.

The V call is TRBV7-6, the J call TRBJ2-7; 9 bases align to TRBD1. Germline CDR1 and CDR2: SGHVS and FNYEAQ. The CDR3 length is 14 residues. Trimming cost V 2 bases and J 7 bases; bases outside gene matches: 6. CDR3: CASSLQQGAVEQYF. The CDR3 nucleotides read TGTGCCAGCAGCTTACAACAGGGGGCGGTGGAGCAGTACTTC.